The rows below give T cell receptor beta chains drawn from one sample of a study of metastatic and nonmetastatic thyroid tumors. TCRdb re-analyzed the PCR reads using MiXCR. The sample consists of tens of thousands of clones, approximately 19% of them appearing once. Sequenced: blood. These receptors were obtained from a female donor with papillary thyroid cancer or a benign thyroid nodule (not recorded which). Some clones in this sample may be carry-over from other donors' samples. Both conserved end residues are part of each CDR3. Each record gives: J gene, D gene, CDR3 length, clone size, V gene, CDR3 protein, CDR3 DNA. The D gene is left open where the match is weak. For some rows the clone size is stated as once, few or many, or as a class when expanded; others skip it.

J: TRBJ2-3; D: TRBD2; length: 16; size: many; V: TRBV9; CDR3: CASSAGLAGNTDTQYF; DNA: TGTGCCAGCAGCGCGGGACTAGCGGGGAACACAGATACGCAGTATTTT
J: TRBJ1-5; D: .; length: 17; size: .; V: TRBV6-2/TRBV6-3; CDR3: CASSHGQPLEGNQPQHF; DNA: TGTGCCAGCAGTCACGGACAACCCTTAGAGGGCAATCAGCCCCAGCATTTT
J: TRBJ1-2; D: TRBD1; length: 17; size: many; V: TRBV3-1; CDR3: CASSLGGQGKSSYGYTF; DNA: TGTGCCAGCAGTCTAGGGGGACAGGGGAAAAGCAGCTATGGCTACACCTTC
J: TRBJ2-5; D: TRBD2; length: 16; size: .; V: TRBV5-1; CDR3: CASSPGTSGVQETQYF; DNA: TGCGCCAGCAGCCCCGGGACTAGCGGGGTTCAAGAGACCCAGTACTTC
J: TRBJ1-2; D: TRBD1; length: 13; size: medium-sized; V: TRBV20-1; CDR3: CSARDPRGDGYTF; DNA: TGCAGTGCTAGAGATCCCAGGGGGGATGGCTACACCTTC
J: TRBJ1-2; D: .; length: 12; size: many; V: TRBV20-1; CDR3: CSINTGNYGYTF; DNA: TGCAGTATCAACACGGGGAACTATGGCTACACCTTC
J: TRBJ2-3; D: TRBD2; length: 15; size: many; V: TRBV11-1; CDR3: CAGNLAGLNTDTQYF; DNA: TGTGCCGGTAATCTAGCGGGGTTAAACACAGATACGCAGTATTTT
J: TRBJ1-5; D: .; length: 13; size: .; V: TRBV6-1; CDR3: CASSENFFQPQHF; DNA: TGTGCCAGCAGTGAAAACTTCTTCCAGCCCCAGCATTTT
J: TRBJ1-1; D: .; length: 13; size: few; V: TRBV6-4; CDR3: CASSTEWNTEAFF; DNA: TGTGCCAGCAGCACGGAGTGGAACACTGAGGCTTTCTTT
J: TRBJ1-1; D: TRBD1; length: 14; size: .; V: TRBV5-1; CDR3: CASGLGQGHTEAFF; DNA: TGCGCCAGCGGGCTCGGACAGGGACACACTGAAGCTTTCTTT
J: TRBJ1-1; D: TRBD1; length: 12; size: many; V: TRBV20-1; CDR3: CSASRGHTEAFF; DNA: TGCAGTGCCAGCAGGGGGCACACTGAAGCTTTCTTT
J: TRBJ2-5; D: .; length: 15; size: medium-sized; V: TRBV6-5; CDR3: CASSYSRDGQETQYF; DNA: TGTGCCAGCAGTTACTCAAGGGACGGTCAAGAGACCCAGTACTTC
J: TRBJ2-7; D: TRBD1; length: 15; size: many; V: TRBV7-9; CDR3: CASSWRQGADYEQYF; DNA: TGTGCCAGCAGCTGGAGACAGGGGGCGGACTACGAGCAGTACTTC
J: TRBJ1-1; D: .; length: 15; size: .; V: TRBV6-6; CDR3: CASSYSRVVNTEAFF; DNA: TGTGCCAGCAGTTACTCGAGAGTAGTGAACACTGAAGCTTTCTTT
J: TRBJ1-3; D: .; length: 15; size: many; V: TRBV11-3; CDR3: CASSPGFGSGNTIYF; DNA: TGTGCCAGCAGCCCAGGTTTCGGCTCTGGAAACACCATATATTTT
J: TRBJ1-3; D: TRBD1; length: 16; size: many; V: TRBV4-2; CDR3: CASSQRQGGSGNTIYF; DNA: TGTGCCAGCAGCCAAAGACAGGGTGGCTCTGGAAACACCATATATTTT
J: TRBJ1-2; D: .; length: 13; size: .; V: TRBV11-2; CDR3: CASSADSIYGYTF; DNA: TGTGCCAGCAGCGCGGACAGCATCTATGGCTACACTTTC
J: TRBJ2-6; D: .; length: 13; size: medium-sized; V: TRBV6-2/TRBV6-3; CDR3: CASSQSGANVLTF; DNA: TGTGCCAGCAGCCAATCCGGGGCCAACGTCCTGACTTTC
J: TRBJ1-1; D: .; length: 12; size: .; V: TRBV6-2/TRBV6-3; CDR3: CASSRTALEAFF; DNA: TGTGCCAGCAGCCGCACAGCTCTTGAAGCTTTCTTT
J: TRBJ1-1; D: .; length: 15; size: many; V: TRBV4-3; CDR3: CASSQDGEGDTEAFF; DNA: TGCGCCAGCAGCCAAGATGGGGAGGGAGACACTGAAGCTTTCTTT
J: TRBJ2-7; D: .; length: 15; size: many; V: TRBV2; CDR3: CASSTPPTGSDEQYF; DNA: TGTGCCAGCAGTACTCCCCCCACTGGTTCGGACGAGCAGTACTTC
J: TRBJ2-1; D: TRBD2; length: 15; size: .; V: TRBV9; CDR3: CASSPRSGSLNEQFF; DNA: TGTGCCAGCAGCCCTCGTAGCGGGAGTTTAAATGAGCAGTTCTTC
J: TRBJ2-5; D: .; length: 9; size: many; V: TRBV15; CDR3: CATAEPQYF; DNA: TGTGCCACCGCTGAGCCCCAGTACTTC
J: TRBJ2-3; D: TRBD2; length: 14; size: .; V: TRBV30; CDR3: CAWSAGLATDTQYF; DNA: TGTGCCTGGAGTGCCGGACTAGCTACAGATACGCAGTATTTT
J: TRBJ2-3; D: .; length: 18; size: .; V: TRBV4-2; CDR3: CASSQEWGPQFRTDTQYF; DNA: TGTGCCAGCAGCCAAGAATGGGGACCGCAGTTCCGCACAGATACGCAGTATTTT
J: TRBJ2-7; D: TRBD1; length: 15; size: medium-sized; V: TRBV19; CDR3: CASSTSRDRGLEQYF; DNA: TGTGCCAGTAGTACGTCCCGGGACAGGGGGCTTGAGCAGTACTTC
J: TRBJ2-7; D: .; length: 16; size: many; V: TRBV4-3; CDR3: CASSQEIARGIYEQYF; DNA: TGCGCCAGCAGCCAAGAAATTGCCAGGGGAATCTACGAGCAGTACTTC
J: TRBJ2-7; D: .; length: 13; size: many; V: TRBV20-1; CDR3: CSARRQSDYEQYF; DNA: TGCAGTGCTAGGCGACAGAGCGACTACGAGCAGTACTTC
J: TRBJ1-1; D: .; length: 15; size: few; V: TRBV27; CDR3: CASSLRGLGNTEAFF; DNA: TGTGCCAGCAGTTTACGTGGCCTGGGGAACACTGAAGCTTTCTTT
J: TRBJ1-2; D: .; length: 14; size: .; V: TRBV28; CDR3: CASSLDRANYGYTF; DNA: TGTGCCAGCAGCTTAGACAGAGCTAACTATGGCTACACCTTC
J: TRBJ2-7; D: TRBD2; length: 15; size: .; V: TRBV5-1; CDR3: CASSLTGTSTVEQYF; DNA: TGCGCCAGCAGCTTAACCGGGACTAGCACCGTCGAGCAGTACTTC
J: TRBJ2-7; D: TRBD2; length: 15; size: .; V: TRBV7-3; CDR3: CASSSTSGRSYEQYF; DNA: TGTGCCAGCAGCTCAACTAGCGGGAGATCCTACGAGCAGTACTTC
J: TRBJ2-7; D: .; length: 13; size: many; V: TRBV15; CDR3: CAASREVGVEQYF; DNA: TGTGCCGCCAGCAGAGAAGTAGGGGTCGAGCAGTACTTC
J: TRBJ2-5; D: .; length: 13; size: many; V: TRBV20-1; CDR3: CSARDPWRETQYF; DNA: TGCAGTGCTAGAGATCCATGGCGGGAGACCCAGTACTTC
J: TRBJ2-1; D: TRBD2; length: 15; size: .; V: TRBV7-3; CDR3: CASSPGTSGSNEQFF; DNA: TGTGCCAGCAGCCCCGGGACTAGCGGGAGCAATGAGCAGTTCTTC
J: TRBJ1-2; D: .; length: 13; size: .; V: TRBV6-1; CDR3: CASSPGQEYGYTF; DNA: TGTGCCAGCAGCCCCGGGCAAGAATATGGCTACACCTTC
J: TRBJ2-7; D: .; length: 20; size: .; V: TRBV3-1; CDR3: CASSPTTGTGMGTSTYEQYF; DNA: TGTGCCAGCAGCCCGACGACCGGGACAGGGATGGGGACTAGTACCTACGAGCAGTACTTC
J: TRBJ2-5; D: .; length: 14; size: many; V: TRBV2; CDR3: CASTLGPFEETQYF; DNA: TGTGCCAGCACCCTCGGACCCTTCGAAGAGACCCAGTACTTC
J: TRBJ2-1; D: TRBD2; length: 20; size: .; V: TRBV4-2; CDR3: CASSQVLARGIGSSYNEQFF; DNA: TGTGCCAGCAGCCAAGTTCTAGCGCGGGGGATCGGTAGCTCCTACAATGAGCAGTTCTTC
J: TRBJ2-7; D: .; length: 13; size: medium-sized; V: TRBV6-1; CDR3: CASTLPGSYEQYF; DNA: TGTGCCAGCACCCTACCGGGATCCTACGAGCAGTACTTC
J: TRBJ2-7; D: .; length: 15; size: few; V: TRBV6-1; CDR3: CASSAPKPKAYEQYF; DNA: TGTGCCAGCAGTGCCCCCAAACCGAAAGCCTACGAGCAGTACTTC
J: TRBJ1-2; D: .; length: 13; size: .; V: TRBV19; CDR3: CASSMRRDSGYTF; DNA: TGTGCCAGTAGTATGAGAAGGGATAGTGGCTACACCTTC
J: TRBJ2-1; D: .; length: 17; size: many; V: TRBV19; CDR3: CASSIPTTVLPYNEQFF; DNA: TGTGCCAGTAGTATACCCACAACAGTACTACCCTACAATGAGCAGTTCTTC
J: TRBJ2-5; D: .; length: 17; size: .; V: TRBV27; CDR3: CASSPIRTIGVGETQYF; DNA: TGTGCCAGCAGCCCGATCCGGACTATCGGGGTGGGAGAGACCCAGTACTTC
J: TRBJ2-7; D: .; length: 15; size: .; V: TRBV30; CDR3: CAWSQPGPKAYEQYF; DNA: TGTGCCTGGAGTCAACCGGGACCGAAAGCCTACGAGCAGTACTTC
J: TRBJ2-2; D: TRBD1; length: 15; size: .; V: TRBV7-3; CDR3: CASSLGQGDTGELFF; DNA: TGTGCCAGCAGCTTAGGACAGGGGGACACCGGGGAGCTGTTTTTT
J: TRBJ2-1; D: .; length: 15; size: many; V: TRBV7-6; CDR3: CASSLVPGSYNEQFF; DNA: TGTGCCAGCAGCTTAGTCCCGGGTTCCTACAATGAGCAGTTCTTC
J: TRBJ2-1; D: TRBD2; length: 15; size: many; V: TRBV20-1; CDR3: CSVPYREGSNNEQFF; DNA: TGCAGTGTCCCGTACCGGGAGGGGAGCAACAATGAGCAGTTCTTC
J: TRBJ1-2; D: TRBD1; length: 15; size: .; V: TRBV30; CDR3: CAWASRDSPNYGYTF; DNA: TGTGCCTGGGCCTCCCGGGACAGCCCGAACTATGGCTACACCTTC
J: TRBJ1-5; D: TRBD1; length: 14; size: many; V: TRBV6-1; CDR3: CASRESGGTQPQHF; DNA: TGTGCCAGCAGGGAATCAGGGGGAACTCAGCCCCAGCATTTT
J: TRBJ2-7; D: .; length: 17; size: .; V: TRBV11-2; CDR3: CASSLGGLGPWTYEQYF; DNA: TGTGCCAGCAGCTTAGGGGGGCTGGGCCCATGGACCTACGAGCAGTACTTC
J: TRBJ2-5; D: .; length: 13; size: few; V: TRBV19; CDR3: CASSTNPLETQYF; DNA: TGTGCCAGTAGTACCAACCCCTTGGAGACCCAGTACTTC
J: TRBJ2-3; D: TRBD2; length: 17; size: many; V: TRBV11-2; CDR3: CASSFPPGGGAEDTQYF; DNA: TGTGCCAGCAGCTTCCCCCCGGGCGGGGGGGCGGAAGATACGCAGTATTTT
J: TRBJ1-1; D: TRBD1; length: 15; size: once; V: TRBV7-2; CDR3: CASSSGTASNTEAFF; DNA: TGTGCCAGCAGCTCAGGGACAGCATCAAACACTGAAGCTTTCTTT
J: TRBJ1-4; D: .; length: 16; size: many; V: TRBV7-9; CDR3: CASSQGGAGINEKLFF; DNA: TGTGCCAGCAGTCAAGGGGGGGCAGGGATCAATGAAAAACTGTTTTTT
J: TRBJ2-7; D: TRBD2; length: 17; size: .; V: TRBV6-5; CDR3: CASSSTVGTSGTYEQYF; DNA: TGTGCCAGCAGTTCTACTGTTGGGACTAGCGGTACCTACGAGCAGTACTTC